This is a list of T cell receptor beta chains from one sample in a study of CXCR3-negative and CXCR3-positive naive CD8 T cells. With the 5' RACE reads reprocessed, TCRdb shows one record per CDR3 protein and no DNA. The repertoire table contains about 48,000 distinct CDR3 sequences. The sample consisted of memory CD8+ T cells from blood. The origin of the receptors is a human donor in good health. Some clones in this sample may be carry-over from other donors' samples. CDR3s include the opening cysteine and the closing phenylalanine or tryptophan. The order of the fields is V gene, J gene, CDR3 protein.

>TRBV29-1|TRBJ2-3
CSVDLGASTDTQYF
>TRBV7-6|TRBJ2-5
CASSSPEDRVQETQYF
>TRBV6-2/TRBV6-3|TRBJ1-2
CASSPEDNYGYTF
>TRBV12-3/TRBV12-4|TRBJ2-1
CASSSDTSSYNEQFF
>TRBV29-1|TRBJ2-2
CSVWGGGDTGELFF
>TRBV6-1|TRBJ1-6
CASSVGQNYNSPLHF
>TRBV20-1|TRBJ2-2
CSARAANGELFF
>TRBV7-9|TRBJ2-7
CASSLVSGIEQYF
>TRBV19|TRBJ2-6
CASSLPGANVLTF
>TRBV28|TRBJ2-7
CASSAGTSGSYTPSYEQYF
>TRBV6-6|TRBJ1-3
CATSPAGNTIYF
>TRBV11-2|TRBJ2-1
CASSLDRGMSSYNEQFF
>TRBV25-1|TRBJ2-2
CASSGLTGELFF
>TRBV6-4|TRBJ2-3
CASSETGGTDTQYF
>TRBV4-2|TRBJ2-2
CASSQASGGAGELFF
>TRBV11-2|TRBJ2-7
CASRPMGGFYEQYF
>TRBV28|TRBJ2-5
CASSFRDRYQETQYF
>TRBV4-1|TRBJ2-7
CASSQGPSPQYEQYF
>TRBV4-1|TRBJ1-1
CASSQGYPTEAFF
>TRBV28|TRBJ2-1
CASRALPGAGQVLF
>TRBV4-2|TRBJ1-5
CASSQGSSNQPQHF
>TRBV11-3|TRBJ2-4
CASSFYSGRTGRNIQYF
>TRBV19|TRBJ1-1
CASSWVRQPSNTEAFF
>TRBV29-1|TRBJ2-1
CSVGGVNEQFF
>TRBV28|TRBJ2-1
CASSLSRDLEQFF